These 11 T cell receptor beta chains came from one sample sequenced in a study of response to subunit inactivated influenza vaccine. TCRdb re-analysed the RT-PCR reads in MiXCR, keeping a single row per CDR3 protein. The sample consists of over 400,000 distinct CDR3 sequences, over 10% of them appearing once. Here the sequenced sample was PBMCs from blood, taken about 6 weeks after vaccination. The source is a man between 45 and 60 years old who received an inactivated influenza vaccine.

This chain uses TRBV20-1 with TRBJ2-1; 14 nucleotides align to TRBD2. This CDR3 contains 14 residues. In germline, CDR1 is DFQATT, CDR2 SNEGSKA (reference sequence). After removal of 7 bases from V and 10 bases from J, the junction contained 9 bases not matched to a gene. CDR3 sequence (DNA): TGCAGTGTACCGGGACTAGCGGGAGAAGGGGAGCAGTTCTTC. This codes for CSVPGLAGEGEQFF.

Many counts were recorded for this clonotype. This sequence joins TRBV7-2 and TRBJ1-6; 9 nucleotides align to TRBD1. CDR1 is SGHTA and CDR2 is FQGNSA in the germline V gene. CDR3 length: 15 amino acids. Germline trimming cut 2 bases from V and 8 bases from J; bases unmatched to any gene: 4. The CDR3 sequence: CASSLSGQGYSPLHF. In DNA, the CDR3 is TGTGCCAGCAGCTTAAGTGGACAGGGGTATTCACCCCTCCACTTT.

The chain couples TRBV24-1 to TRBJ2-1; D is ambiguous. The CDR3 contains 13 residues. The germline V and J ends were trimmed by 6 bases and 1 base, with 6 bases remaining between them. The germline V gene has CDR1 KGHDR and CDR2 SFDVKD. The CDR3 DNA reads as TGTGCCACCAGTAGCCTTTCCTACAATGAGCAGTTCTTC. Translated: CATSSLSYNEQFF.

The chain couples TRBV20-1 to TRBJ2-7; a possible D gene is TRBD2 (5 bases). The length of the CDR3 is 13 residues. Trimming stripped 4 bases from V and 6 bases from J, with 16 bases between. Germline V lookup: CDR1 DFQATT, CDR2 SNEGSKA (reference sequence). The CDR3, as DNA: TGCAGTGCTAAGGACTTAACGTGGGGCGAGCAGTACTTC. Protein sequence: CSAKDLTWGEQYF.

This clonotype occurred a few times. V gene TRBV19 combines with J gene TRBJ2-1; D call uncertain. Trimming pared 3 bases from V and 10 bases from J, leaving 7 bases between. Germline V gene data show CDR1 as LNHDA and CDR2 as SQIVND (reference sequence). This CDR3 spans 11 amino acids. The DNA for the CDR3 is TGTGCCAGTAGTATCGGGCGCGAGCAGTTCTTC. As protein: CASSIGREQFF.

The sample holds many counts of this clonotype. The V gene is TRBV12-3 or TRBV12-4, the J gene TRBJ2-1; 12 bases are shared with TRBD2. J gave up 6 bases and V 3 bases, and 6 bases lay outside the gene matches. The CDR3 loop spans 16 amino acids. The CDR3 loop reads CASSLASGGALNEQFF. In DNA, the CDR3 is TGTGCCAGCAGTTTGGCTAGCGGGGGGGCCCTCAATGAGCAGTTCTTC.

This clonotype was observed a handful of times. V usage is TRBV4-3 and J usage is TRBJ1-1; no firm D call. This CDR3 is 15 amino acids long. Germline V CDR1 and CDR2: LGHNA, YSLEER. V was cut by 0 bases and J by 6 bases, with 14 bases left in between. Here the CDR3 reads CASSQDPGRRAEAFF. CDR3 DNA: TGCGCCAGCAGCCAAGATCCCGGGCGTCGGGCTGAAGCTTTCTTT.

The genes are TRBV3-1 and TRBJ1-1, with TRBD1 identical over 9 bases. This CDR3 is built from 15 residues. With 3 bases clipped from V and 3 bases from J, the junction kept 5 bases outside the gene matches. Germline CDR1 reads LGHDT; CDR2 reads YNNKEL (reference sequence). This CDR3 reads CASSQTGGWYTEAFF. For the CDR3, the DNA is TGTGCCAGCAGCCAGACAGGGGGTTGGTACACTGAAGCTTTCTTT.

This clonotype showed up many times. This chain links TRBV12-3 or TRBV12-4 with TRBJ1-3, with D uncertain. The CDR3 is 15 amino acids. V was clipped by 7 bases and J by 1 base, with 14 bases between them. For the CDR3, the DNA is TGTGCCAGCACTCTTTGGGCTGTTTCTGGAAACACCATATATTTT. This codes for CASTLWAVSGNTIYF.

The chain joins TRBV6-2 or TRBV6-3 to TRBJ2-3; TRBD1 matches 7 bases. CDR1 and CDR2 (germline): MNHEY, SVGEGT. Trimming removed 2 bases from V and 3 bases from J; junction bases left unmatched: 5. The CDR3 runs 15 residues. CDR3 protein: CASSYRGQLTDTQYF. CDR3 DNA sequence: TGTGCCAGCAGTTACCGGGGACAGCTAACAGATACGCAGTATTTT.

V and J are TRBV6-5 and TRBJ1-1; D gene uncertain. Germline values: CDR1 MNHEY, CDR2 SVGAGI. The CDR3 is made up of 13 amino acids. V lost 4 bases and J 1 base, leaving 7 bases between the germline ends. CDR3: CASSFNGNTEAFF. The CDR3 region has the DNA TGTGCCAGCAGTTTTAACGGGAACACTGAAGCTTTCTTT.